These 32 T cell receptor beta chains came from one sample sequenced in a study of somatic mutations in cytotoxic T cells in rheumatoid arthritis. TCRdb keeps only in-frame clones here, not all; method: immunoSEQ multiplex PCR. This table has several thousand clones, roughly 80% appearing once. Sequencing was done on a sample of CD8+ T cells sorted from blood. These receptors originate from an adult with rheumatoid arthritis.

The rearrangement uses TRBV28 and TRBJ2-2, with TRBD1 matching 8 bases. V shed 5 bases, J shed 5 bases, and the junction held 7 bases outside the gene matches. CDR1 is MDHEN, CDR2 SYDVKM, per germline. The CDR3 has 15 amino acids. In nucleotides, the CDR3 is TGTGCCAGCAGTACGCAGGGGGCTAGGACCGGGGAGCTGTTTTTT. Its translation: CASSTQGARTGELFF.

The chain combines TRBV5-4 with TRBJ1-4; TRBD1 is a possible D gene (6 bases). V lost 3 bases and J 0 bases, leaving 6 bases between the germline ends. Germline lookup yields CDR1 SGHNT and CDR2 YYREEE (reference sequence). The CDR3 totals 14 residues. CDR3 DNA sequence: TGTGCCAGCAGCTACAGGGCAACTAATGAAAAACTGTTTTTT. It is translated as CASSYRATNEKLFF.

This clone was picked up one time. J is TRBJ2-1 and V is TRBV27; 10 positions match TRBD1. CDR1 and CDR2 from the germline V gene are MNHEY and SMNVEV (reference sequence). With 5 bases clipped from V and 6 bases from J, the junction kept 10 bases outside the gene matches. This CDR3 is built from 16 residues. Here the CDR3 DNA reads TGTGCCAGCAGTCCCGACAGGGGGCCGATCGCCAATGAGCAGTTCTTC. Translated: CASSPDRGPIANEQFF.

This clone was seen a single time. This rearrangement joins TRBV27 to TRBJ2-7; D gene unclear. The germline CDR1 and CDR2 sequences are MNHEY and SMNVEV (reference sequence). The V gene lost 2 bases and the J gene lost 0 bases, with 8 bases spanning the gap. The CDR3 has 14 residues. The CDR3 sequence: CASSLRGLSYEQYF. The CDR3 region has the DNA TGTGCCAGCAGTTTACGCGGCCTCTCCTACGAGCAGTACTTC.

The chain recombines TRBV30 with TRBJ2-1, with D unclear. CDR3 length equals 14 residues. V was pared by 1 base and J by 3 bases, with 10 bases between. The germline V gene encodes CDR1 GTSNPN and CDR2 SVGIG (reference sequence). The CDR3 protein is CAWSEIRDYNEQFF. The CDR3 region has the DNA TGTGCCTGGAGTGAAATAAGGGACTACAATGAGCAGTTCTTC.

The CDR3 loop reads CASNGGLAGETQYF. CDR3 nucleotides: TGTGCCAGCAACGGGGGACTAGCGGGAGAGACCCAGTACTTC. The chain combines TRBV28 with TRBJ2-5, with TRBD2 matching 12 bases. This CDR3 has 14 amino acids. The junction had 4 bases not matched to a gene; V was cut back by 7 bases and J by 4 bases. Per germline, CDR1 MDHEN and CDR2 SYDVKM.

This clone appeared a single time. CDR3 sequence: CASRGLAGDTDTQYF. The CDR3 DNA sequence: TGTGCCAGCAGAGGACTAGCGGGAGACACAGATACGCAGTATTTT. This chain uses TRBV6-4 with TRBJ2-3; TRBD2 matches 13 bases. The CDR3 consists of 15 residues. CDR1 is MRHNA and CDR2 is SNTAGT in the germline V gene. With V trimmed by 6 bases and J by 2 bases, 2 bases remained unmatched.

This clone occurred a few times. The chain has TRBV7-9 and TRBJ1-1; D remains ambiguous. Germline V lookup: CDR1 SEHNR, CDR2 FQNEAQ (reference sequence). V lost 4 bases and J 0 bases, leaving 9 bases between the germline ends. This CDR3 has 14 residues. Here the CDR3 reads CASSYLGLNTEAFF. CDR3 DNA: TGTGCCAGCAGCTACCTGGGATTGAACACTGAAGCTTTCTTT.

This chain joins TRBV7-9 and TRBJ1-3, with unresolved D. This CDR3 region has 12 residues. V lost 3 bases and J 0 bases, leaving 0 bases between the germline ends. Germline CDR1 and CDR2: SEHNR and FQNEAQ (reference sequence). CDR3 nucleotides: TGTGCCAGCAGCTTCTCTGGAAACACCATATATTTT. Its protein product is CASSFSGNTIYF.

The chain couples TRBV27 to TRBJ2-7; D remains ambiguous. The CDR3 is 16 residues long. In germline, CDR1 is MNHEY, CDR2 SMNVEV (reference sequence). Trimming removed 6 bases at V and 4 bases at J, with 22 bases between. The CDR3 DNA follows: TGTGCCAGCAGCCCTGCGACGGCGGTAGTAGCTTACGAGCAGTACTTC. Translation gives CASSPATAVVAYEQYF.

The V and J genes are TRBV4-3 and TRBJ2-1, with D possibly being TRBD2 (5 bases). V was cut by 4 bases and J by 6 bases, with 13 bases left in between. CDR3 length: 14 amino acids. The V gene's germline CDR1 is LGHNA and CDR2 YSLEER. CDR3 in amino acids: CASSPQDGVNEQFF. The CDR3 DNA follows: TGCGCCAGCAGCCCCCAGGACGGGGTCAATGAGCAGTTCTTC.

The chain uses TRBV30 and TRBJ2-1; D call uncertain. Germline assignment: CDR1 GTSNPN and CDR2 SVGIG (reference sequence). CDR3 length: 14 amino acids. Trimming took 2 bases from V and 0 from J, leaving 8 bases between them. The CDR3 sequence: CAWSPLSSYNEQFF. The CDR3 DNA follows: TGTGCCTGGAGTCCGCTTAGCTCCTACAATGAGCAGTTCTTC.

The rearrangement joins TRBV11-2 to TRBJ1-3, with 8 nucleotides matching TRBD1. V lost 1 base and J lost 0; bases outside the gene matches: 5. Looked up from germline, CDR1 is SGHAT and CDR2 is FQNNGV. This CDR3 has 17 amino acids. CDR3 region: CASSLGRTGSSGNTIYF. The CDR3 coding sequence is TGTGCCAGCAGCTTAGGCAGGACAGGGAGCTCTGGAAACACCATATATTTT. The full variable domain, completed using reference TRBV11-2 and TRBJ1-3, is EAGVAQSPRYKIIEKRQSVAFWCNPISGHATLYWYQQILGQGPKLLIQFQNNGVVDDSQLPKDRFSAERLKGVDSTLKIQPAKLEDSAVYLCASSLGRTGSSGNTIYFGEGSWLTVV.

This chain uses TRBV15 with TRBJ2-2, with 9 bases fitting TRBD1. The CDR3 covers 15 residues. Losses at the gene ends were 1 base for V and 5 bases for J; bases not matched to a gene: 2. The V gene's germline CDR1 is LNHNV and CDR2 YYDKDF (reference sequence). DNA of the CDR3: TGTGCCACCAGCAGAGGGGACAGGGAGACCGGGGAGCTGTTTTTT. Translated: CATSRGDRETGELFF.

This clone was counted between two and nine times. J is TRBJ2-7 and V is TRBV5-1; 8 bases map to TRBD2. The CDR3 consists of 15 residues. J lost 7 bases, V lost 2 bases, and 11 bases had no gene match. Germline V lookup: CDR1 SGHRS, CDR2 YFSETQ. The CDR3 nucleotides are TGCGCCAGCAGCTTTAGCGGGAAGGGGTTACGGGAGCAGTACTTC. Residues: CASSFSGKGLREQYF.

The chain has TRBV2 and TRBJ2-1; either TRBD1 or TRBD2 may fit D (5 bases each). The CDR3 runs to 16 residues. V was trimmed by 3 bases and J by 4 bases, leaving 16 bases between them. CDR1 and CDR2 from the germline V gene are SNHLY and FYNNEI. The DNA of the CDR3 is TGTGCCAGCAGTGATGGGGGTCACTTCCCGTACAATGAGCAGTTCTTC. Residues: CASSDGGHFPYNEQFF. Full variable domain (missing parts from reference TRBV2 and TRBJ2-1): EPEVTQTPSHQVTQMGQEVILRCVPISNHLYFYWYRQILGQKVEFLVSFYNNEISEKSEIFDDQFSVERPDGSNFTLKIRSTKLEDSAMYFCASSDGGHFPYNEQFFGPGTRLTVL.

This chain joins TRBV27 and TRBJ2-1; 7 positions agree with TRBD2. Trimming took 3 bases from V and 8 from J; bases not matched to a gene: 13. Per germline, CDR1 MNHEY and CDR2 SMNVEV (reference sequence). The CDR3 runs 16 residues. CDR3 sequence: CASSFLREPDRDEQFF. The DNA of the CDR3 is TGTGCCAGCAGTTTCTTGCGGGAGCCCGATAGGGATGAGCAGTTCTTC.

This clone was seen a single time. The chain has TRBV27 and TRBJ1-5; no definite D call. Germline lookup yields CDR1 MNHEY and CDR2 SMNVEV (reference sequence). This CDR3 has 16 residues. Deletions cut 0 bases from V and 7 bases from J, with 16 bases between. CDR3 sequence (DNA): TGTGCCAGCAGTTTATCGAATTGGGGTCTTGGACAGCCCCAGCATTTT. This gives the protein CASSLSNWGLGQPQHF.

This clone was detected a few times. V usage is TRBV30 and J usage is TRBJ2-7; tentatively, D is TRBD1 or TRBD2 (5 bases each). Germline V gene data show CDR1 as GTSNPN and CDR2 as SVGIG (reference sequence). V was cut by 4 bases and J by 2 bases, with 9 bases left in between. This CDR3 spans 12 amino acids. CDR3 loop: CAWITGPYEQYF. CDR3 in DNA: TGTGCCTGGATAACGGGGCCCTACGAGCAGTACTTC.

The V gene is TRBV9, the J gene TRBJ2-3; the match to TRBD2 covers 10 bases. CDR3 size: 18 residues. The junction had 12 bases not matched to a gene; V was cut back by 0 bases and J by 5 bases. From germline, CDR1 is SGDLS and CDR2 YYNGEE. The CDR3 here is CASSVVSGLAGVLDTQYF. CDR3 bases: TGTGCCAGCAGCGTAGTTTCGGGGCTAGCGGGAGTTCTAGATACGCAGTATTTT.

The chain joins TRBV7-9 to TRBJ1-1; the match to TRBD1 covers 7 bases. Germline assignment: CDR1 SEHNR and CDR2 FQNEAQ (reference sequence). The length of the CDR3 is 15 residues. V lost 5 bases, J lost 4 bases, and 10 bases stayed unmatched. This CDR3 is CASSRGTAGLTEAFF. The CDR3 DNA sequence: TGTGCCAGCAGCAGGGGGACAGCGGGGCTCACTGAAGCTTTCTTT.

This chain joins TRBV10-2 and TRBJ1-5, with TRBD1 as a possible D gene (5 bases). This CDR3 is built from 15 residues. V lost 8 bases and J lost 1, with 15 bases in between. From germline, CDR1 is WSHSY and CDR2 SAAADI. The CDR3 DNA is TGCGCCAGCTGGAGGGGCAGTCAAAGCAATCAGCCCCAGCATTTT. Protein sequence: CASWRGSQSNQPQHF.

This chain joins TRBV4-2 and TRBJ2-2; a weak D match, TRBD2 (5 bases). This CDR3 has 16 residues. Germline assignment: CDR1 LGHNA and CDR2 YNFKEQ. With 0 bases removed from V and 4 bases from J, the gap between germline ends came to 12 bases. This CDR3 is CASSQDSDFSTGELFF. The CDR3 bases are TGTGCCAGCAGCCAAGATTCGGACTTCTCCACCGGGGAGCTGTTTTTT.

The genes are TRBV2 and TRBJ2-7; 11 bases match TRBD1. This CDR3 has 15 residues. After removal of 5 bases from V and 5 bases from J, the junction contained 8 bases not matched to a gene. The germline V gene encodes CDR1 SNHLY and CDR2 FYNNEI. CDR3 loop: CASSPGQGATHEQYF. Written as DNA, the CDR3 is TGTGCCAGCAGTCCTGGACAGGGGGCGACTCACGAGCAGTACTTC. The full variable domain, its missing parts supplied by reference TRBV2 and TRBJ2-7, is EPEVTQTPSHQVTQMGQEVILRCVPISNHLYFYWYRQILGQKVEFLVSFYNNEISEKSEIFDDQFSVERPDGSNFTLKIRSTKLEDSAMYFCASSPGQGATHEQYFGPGTRLTVT.

The chain links TRBV15 to TRBJ1-4; 7 bases are a match to TRBD1. This CDR3 comprises 16 residues. The V and J ends lost 2 bases and 6 bases, in that order; junction bases with no gene match: 9. Germline assignment: CDR1 LNHNV and CDR2 YYDKDF (reference sequence). The CDR3 here is CATSRTSGGGYEKLFF. The CDR3 DNA reads TGTGCCACCAGCAGAACCTCAGGGGGTGGTTATGAAAAACTGTTTTTT.

The rearrangement links TRBV5-1 to TRBJ1-1; the D is unclear. The germline V gene has CDR1 SGHRS and CDR2 YFSETQ. CDR3 length: 13 residues. V lost 7 bases to trimming and J lost 1 base, with 11 bases between them. CDR3 DNA sequence: TGCGCCAGCTGCCCAAAGGGGAACACTGAAGCTTTCTTT. It encodes CASCPKGNTEAFF.

This clone was counted between two and nine times. The V and J genes are TRBV7-9 and TRBJ1-5, with TRBD1 matching 7 bases. The CDR3 spans 17 residues. Losses at the gene ends were 1 base for V and 7 bases for J; bases not matched to a gene: 13. The germline CDR1 and CDR2 sequences are SEHNR and FQNEAQ (reference sequence). Here the CDR3 DNA reads TGTGCCAGCAGCTTAGGACAGGGCGGAGAGATTCACCAGCCCCAGCATTTT. It encodes CASSLGQGGEIHQPQHF.

The sample holds a few counts of this clone. V and J are TRBV6-1 and TRBJ2-7; D unresolved. CDR1 is MNHNS, CDR2 SASEGT, per germline. V was shortened by 0 bases and J by 3 bases, with 9 bases between the two germline ends. The CDR3 is made up of 14 amino acids. CDR3 residues: CASSEAKGFYEQYF. CDR3 DNA: TGTGCCAGCAGTGAAGCGAAGGGTTTCTACGAGCAGTACTTC.

The chain joins TRBV7-6 to TRBJ2-7; TRBD1 matches at 10 bases. V lost 1 base to trimming and J lost 4 bases; unmatched junction nucleotides: 1. CDR1 SGHVS and CDR2 FNYEAQ come from the germline V gene. CDR3 length: 14 residues. Here the CDR3 reads CASSLEGQGYEQYF. The CDR3 DNA reads as TGTGCCAGCAGCTTAGAGGGACAGGGGTACGAGCAGTACTTC.

The V and J genes are TRBV19 and TRBJ1-1, with unresolved D. CDR1 LNHDA and CDR2 SQIVND come from the germline V gene (reference sequence). The CDR3 runs to 14 residues. Between the trimmed V and J ends, which lost 2 bases and 0 bases, there was a span of 7 bases. CDR3 nucleotide sequence: TGTGCCAGTAGTATATCCCCGCTGAACACTGAAGCTTTCTTT. Protein: CASSISPLNTEAFF.

The chain carries TRBV28 and TRBJ2-7, with D perhaps given as TRBD1 or TRBD2 (5 bases each). Germline V gene lookup returns CDR1 MDHEN and CDR2 SYDVKM. V lost 6 bases and J lost 0, with 21 bases in between. CDR3 length: 17 amino acids. CDR3: CASSRPLLGRLSYEQYF. The CDR3, as DNA: TGTGCCAGCAGCCGCCCGTTATTGGGACGGCTCTCCTACGAGCAGTACTTC.

The chain links TRBV7-9 to TRBJ1-2; D might be TRBD1 (5 bases). Per germline, CDR1 SEHNR and CDR2 FQNEAQ (reference sequence). CDR3 length: 14 amino acids. V was clipped by 4 bases and J by 8 bases, with 17 bases between them. CDR3 sequence reads: CASSSRQRQGGYTF. The DNA for the CDR3 is TGTGCCAGCAGCTCCCGACAGAGGCAGGGAGGCTACACCTTC. The full variable domain, with the rest looked up from reference TRBV7-9 and TRBJ1-2, is DTGVSQNPRHKITKRGQNVTFRCDPISEHNRLYWYRQTLGQGPEFLTYFQNEAQLEKSRLLSDRFSAERPKGSFSTLEIQRTEQGDSAMYLCASSSRQRQGGYTFGSGTRLTVV.